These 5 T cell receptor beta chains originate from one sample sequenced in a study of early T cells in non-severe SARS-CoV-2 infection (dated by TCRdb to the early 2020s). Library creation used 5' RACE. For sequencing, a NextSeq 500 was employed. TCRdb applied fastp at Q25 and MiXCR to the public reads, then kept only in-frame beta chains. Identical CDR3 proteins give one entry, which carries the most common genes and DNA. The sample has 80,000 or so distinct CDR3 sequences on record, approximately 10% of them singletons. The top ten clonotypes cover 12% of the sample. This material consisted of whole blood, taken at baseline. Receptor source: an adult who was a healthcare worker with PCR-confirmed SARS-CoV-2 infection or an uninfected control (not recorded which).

The chain's CDR3 is CASSRRGGPYNSPLHF. The CDR3 region has the DNA TGTGCCAGCAGCCGCAGAGGGGGCCCCTATAATTCACCCCTCCACTTT. J is TRBJ1-6 and V is TRBV4-2, with 7 bases that match TRBD1. The length of the CDR3 is 16 residues. The germline V gene encodes CDR1 LGHNA and CDR2 YNFKEQ. V lost 4 bases to trimming and J lost 2 bases; unmatched junction nucleotides: 5.

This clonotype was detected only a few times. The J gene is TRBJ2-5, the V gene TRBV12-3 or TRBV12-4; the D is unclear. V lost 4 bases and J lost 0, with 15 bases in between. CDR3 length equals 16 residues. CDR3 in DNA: TGTGCCAGCAGTTCTGGCCGGAAAACCTACCAAGAGACCCAGTACTTC. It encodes CASSSGRKTYQETQYF.

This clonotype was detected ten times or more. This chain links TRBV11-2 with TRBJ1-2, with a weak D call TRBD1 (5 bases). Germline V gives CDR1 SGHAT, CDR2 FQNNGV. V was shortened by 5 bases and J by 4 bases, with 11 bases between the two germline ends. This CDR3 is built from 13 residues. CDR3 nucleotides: TGTGCCAGCAGCCCTAGACAGACCTATGGCTACACCTTC. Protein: CASSPRQTYGYTF. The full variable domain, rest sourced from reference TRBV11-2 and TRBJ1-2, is EAGVAQSPRYKIIEKRQSVAFWCNPISGHATLYWYQQILGQGPKLLIQFQNNGVVDDSQLPKDRFSAERLKGVDSTLKIQPAKLEDSAVYLCASSPRQTYGYTFGSGTRLTVV.

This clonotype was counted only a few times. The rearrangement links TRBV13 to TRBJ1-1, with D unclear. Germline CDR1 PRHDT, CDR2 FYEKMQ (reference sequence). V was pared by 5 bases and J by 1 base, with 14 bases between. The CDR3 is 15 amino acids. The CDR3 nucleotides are TGTGCCAGCAGCCGGAACGTCCTCACGAACACTGAAGCTTTCTTT. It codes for CASSRNVLTNTEAFF.

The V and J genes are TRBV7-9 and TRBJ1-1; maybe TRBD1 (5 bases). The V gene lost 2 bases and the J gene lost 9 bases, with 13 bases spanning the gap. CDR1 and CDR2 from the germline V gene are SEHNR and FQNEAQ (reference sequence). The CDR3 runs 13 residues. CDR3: CASSLNPGTQAFF. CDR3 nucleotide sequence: TGTGCCAGCAGCTTAAATCCCGGGACGCAAGCTTTCTTT.